The clone carrying this T cell receptor (beta chain) appeared many times. Antigen unknown. This sample was taken from a study of early T cells in non-severe SARS-CoV-2 infection. Study in general: Sequenced material consisted of bulk RNA (from unsorted whole blood), and chains were unpaired.

Whole-study findings and limits: Private and CD4 specificities were missed by VDJdb matching, skewed to anti-spike CD8.

Trimming took off 6 bases at V and 8 bases at J, with 14 bases between the two ends. Germline CDR1 is MNHNS and CDR2 is SASEGT. This CDR3 comprises 13 residues. Individual cDNA molecules received unique molecular identifiers. In TCRdb, the 5' RACE reads were re-called with MiXCR into one record per CDR3 protein. This table has 55,000 to 70,000 distinct CDR3 sequences, less than 5% appearing once. This rearrangement joins TRBV6-1 to TRBJ2-4; possibly TRBD1 for D (7 bases). Source material: whole blood. This receptor was taken from an adult who was a healthcare worker with PCR-confirmed SARS-CoV-2 infection or an uninfected control (not recorded which). The CDR3 sequence: CASRMDRRDIQYF. The CDR3 nucleotides read TGTGCCAGCAGGATGGACAGGAGGGACATTCAGTACTTC.